This T cell receptor (beta chain) comes out of a study of blood T cell repertoires in COVID-19. Study at large: The cDNA or gDNA used as material had been derived from T cells, B-cell-depleted T cells, or PBMCs.

In the original analysis: Amplified reference gene primers provided the basis for estimating nucleated cell counts. Measured with immunoSEQ multiplex PCR; TCRdb has only the in-frame clones, and not every one. The V and J calls and the clone size are those of that table, but D and trimming were determined from the DNA. The top ten clones hold 10% of a sample with some 93,000 clones, approximately 86% of them seen once. This clone has only one observation. This CDR3 region has 16 residues. V gave up 0 bases and J gave up 2 bases; unmatched junction bases: 4. Germline V CDR1 and CDR2: SGHKS, YYEKEE (reference sequence).

This chain uses TRBV5-5 with TRBJ2-4, with 8 bases aligning to TRBD2. This sequence originates from a man aged 45-65 years with acute or convalescent COVID-19. The sample taken for sequencing was peripheral blood. CDR3 amino acids: CASSLAGGATKNIQYF. CDR3 nucleotides: TGTGCCAGCAGCTTGGCGGGAGGGGCGACCAAAAACATTCAGTACTTC.